This T cell receptor beta chain was retrieved from a study of blood T cell repertoires in COVID-19. Overall study: Italy, Spain and the United States were the sources of the convalescent and acute COVID-19 samples. PBMCs, B-cell-depleted T cells, or T cells were the source of the cDNA or gDNA that made up the material.

This CDR3 comprises 14 residues. Trimming shortened V by 2 bases and J by 5 bases, and 7 bases separated the two germline ends. Germline V gene sequence: CDR1 MDHEN, CDR2 SYDVKM. Per the original data handling: Amplification of reference gene primers was used by the study to estimate nucleated cell counts. The protocol was immunoSEQ multiplex PCR, while the TCRdb copy is restricted to in-frame clones and leaves out a portion. For V, J and clone size, that table is used; D and trimming come from the DNA. The sample has fewer than 400,000 clones, less than 85% seen once; the top ten hold about 3.6%. This clone was detected only once.

The chain joins TRBV28 to TRBJ1-6; no clear D. Sequencing was performed on peripheral blood. The source is a woman aged 18-29 years with acute or convalescent COVID-19. CDR3 region: CASSLVEDNSPLHF. The DNA for the CDR3 is TGTGCCAGCAGTTTAGTAGAGGATAATTCACCCCTCCACTTT.